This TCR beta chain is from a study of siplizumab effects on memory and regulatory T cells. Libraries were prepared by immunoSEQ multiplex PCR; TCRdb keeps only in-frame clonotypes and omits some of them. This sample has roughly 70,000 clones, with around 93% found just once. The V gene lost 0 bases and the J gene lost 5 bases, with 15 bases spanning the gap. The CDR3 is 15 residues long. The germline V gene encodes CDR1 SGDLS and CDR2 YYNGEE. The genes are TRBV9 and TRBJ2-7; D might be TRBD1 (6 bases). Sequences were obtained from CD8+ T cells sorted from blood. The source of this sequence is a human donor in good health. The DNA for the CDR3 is TGTGCCAGCAGCGTAGGGGGACACGGATGGGACGAGCAGTACTTC. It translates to CASSVGGHGWDEQYF.